The next 13 T cell receptor beta chains were all read from a single sample in a study of T-cell memory formation after mild COVID-19. MiXCR, run by TCRdb on the 5' RACE reads, gives a single entry per CDR3 protein. The repertoire holds around 180,000 distinct CDR3 sequences, with around 18% as singletons. Sequenced: PBMCs or a T cell subset sorted from them (not recorded which). Source of these receptors: a man between 18 and 35 years old who had mild COVID-19 (a few samples of this study predate the infection). Cell type and time point are not known.

The V call is TRBV12-3 or TRBV12-4, the J call TRBJ1-2; TRBD1 agrees at 9 bases. V lost 6 bases to trimming and J lost 2 bases; unmatched junction nucleotides: 4. This CDR3 is built from 14 residues. CDR3 bases: TGTGCCAGCAGCTCACAGGGGGCGAACTATGGCTACACCTTC. It translates to CASSSQGANYGYTF.

The chain carries TRBV5-1 and TRBJ1-2; 10 bases map to TRBD1. Germline V gene data show CDR1 as SGHRS and CDR2 as YFSETQ. Unmatched junction bases numbered 4, after V lost 3 bases and J lost 8 bases. This CDR3 spans 13 amino acids. The CDR3 is CASSWGTGVGYTF. In DNA, the CDR3 is TGCGCCAGCAGCTGGGGGACAGGGGTCGGCTACACCTTC. Drawing the rest from reference TRBV5-1 and TRBJ1-2, the complete variable domain is KAGVTQTPRYLIKTRGQQVTLSCSPISGHRSVSWYQQTPGQGLQFLFEYFSETQRNKGNFPGRFSGRQFSNSRSEMNVSTLELGDSALYLCASSWGTGVGYTFGSGTRLTVV.

The chain couples TRBV7-2 to TRBJ1-6; 10 bases are a match to TRBD1. The CDR3 has 16 amino acids. Germline lookup yields CDR1 SGHTA and CDR2 FQGNSA. Unmatched junction bases numbered 11, after V lost 4 bases and J lost 11 bases. The CDR3 sequence: CASSSIPGTGVPPLHF. DNA for the CDR3: TGTGCCAGCAGCTCCATCCCCGGGACAGGGGTCCCACCCCTCCACTTT.

This chain connects TRBV7-9 to TRBJ2-2; TRBD1 agrees at 8 bases. This CDR3 comprises 15 residues. From germline, CDR1 is SEHNR and CDR2 FQNEAQ (reference sequence). With 5 bases clipped from V and 6 bases from J, the junction kept 8 bases outside the gene matches. The CDR3 is CASSVRTGHAGELFF. The CDR3 DNA reads as TGTGCCAGCAGCGTCCGGACAGGGCACGCCGGGGAGCTGTTTTTT. Variable domain in full (rest from reference TRBV7-9 and TRBJ2-2): DTGVSQNPRHKITKRGQNVTFRCDPISEHNRLYWYRQTLGQGPEFLTYFQNEAQLEKSRLLSDRFSAERPKGSFSTLEIQRTEQGDSAMYLCASSVRTGHAGELFFGEGSRLTVL.

V gene TRBV5-1 combines with J gene TRBJ2-3; a weak D match, TRBD2 (6 bases). Germline values: CDR1 SGHRS, CDR2 YFSETQ. The V end was cut by 1 base, the J end by 6 bases, with 12 bases between. CDR3 length: 14 residues. DNA of the CDR3: TGCGCCAGCAGCTTGAGGGCGGAGGGGGATACGCAGTATTTT. It specifies CASSLRAEGDTQYF.

This clonotype was seen a few times. J is TRBJ2-3 and V is TRBV5-1; D possibly uses TRBD1 or TRBD2 (5 bases each). This CDR3 is built from 16 residues. With 5 bases removed from V and 1 base from J, the gap between germline ends came to 17 bases. The germline gives CDR1 SGHRS, CDR2 YFSETQ. DNA of the CDR3: TGCGCCAGCAGTCCGGGGAACATGGGGGGCACAGATACGCAGTATTTT. Amino acid sequence: CASSPGNMGGTDTQYF.

The V and J genes are TRBV19 and TRBJ1-2; 7 bases line up with TRBD1. The CDR3 is 15 residues long. V was clipped by 6 bases and J by 4 bases; unmatched bases: 11. Germline assignment: CDR1 LNHDA and CDR2 SQIVND (reference sequence). CDR3 coding DNA: TGTGCCAGTAGCCCATCTGGGACAGCCGCCTATGGCTACACCTTC. It yields the protein CASSPSGTAAYGYTF.

The rearrangement joins TRBV7-2 to TRBJ2-3; 10 nucleotides match TRBD2. This CDR3 comprises 15 residues. Trimming at V came to 6 bases and at J to 2 bases, leaving 5 bases not matched to a gene. Germline V lookup: CDR1 SGHTA, CDR2 FQGNSA. CDR3 amino acids: CASSRAGGVTDTQYF. In DNA form, the CDR3 reads TGTGCCAGCAGTAGAGCGGGGGGGGTCACAGATACGCAGTATTTT.

This clonotype was recorded a few times. V and J are TRBV6-6 and TRBJ1-5; D remains unclear. The ends were cut back, 11 bases at V and 3 bases at J, with 17 bases in the middle. CDR1 and CDR2 from the germline V gene are MNHNY and SVGAGI (reference sequence). This CDR3 comprises 14 residues. CDR3 residues: CAVHKSSTNQPQHF. CDR3 sequence (DNA): TGTGCCGTACACAAAAGTAGTACCAATCAGCCCCAGCATTTT.

This clonotype occurred a few times. This CDR3 is CASSQESALADEQYF. CDR3 nucleotide sequence: TGTGCCAGCAGCCAAGAATCTGCACTAGCGGACGAGCAGTACTTC. The chain carries TRBV4-2 and TRBJ2-7; TRBD2 agrees at 8 bases. Per germline, CDR1 LGHNA and CDR2 YNFKEQ. The CDR3 covers 15 residues. V lost 0 bases and J lost 5; bases outside the gene matches: 6.

V is TRBV25-1 and J is TRBJ2-6; 9 bases are shared with TRBD1. The germline V gene has CDR1 MGHDK and CDR2 SYGVNS. Germline trimming cut 0 bases from V and 2 bases from J; bases unmatched to any gene: 8. This CDR3 comprises 19 residues. This chain's CDR3 is CASSEYRGTGKAGANVLTF. The CDR3 DNA reads as TGTGCCAGCAGTGAATACCGCGGGACAGGGAAGGCTGGGGCCAACGTCCTGACTTTC.

This rearrangement joins TRBV4-1 to TRBJ1-1; TRBD1 agrees at 7 bases. Germline CDR1 is MGHRA and CDR2 is YSYEKL. Trimming removed 5 bases from V and 1 base from J; junction bases left unmatched: 10. There are 16 residues in the CDR3. The CDR3 bases are TGCGCCAGCAGCAACGGACAGGTACGGAGGAACACTGAAGCTTTCTTT. Its protein is CASSNGQVRRNTEAFF.

This rearrangement joins TRBV4-1 to TRBJ1-4; 8 bases agree with TRBD1. Germline V gene sequence: CDR1 MGHRA, CDR2 YSYEKL. The CDR3 has 16 amino acids. V lost 2 bases and J lost 5; bases outside the gene matches: 7. Written as DNA, the CDR3 is TGCGCCAGCAGCCAACCCTGGACAGGGTACAATGAAAAACTGTTTTTT. The encoded protein is CASSQPWTGYNEKLFF.